Following are 20 T cell receptor beta chains from one sample sequenced in a study of response to subunit inactivated influenza vaccine (dated by TCRdb to 2016 to 2018). The library was obtained by RT-PCR. The sample was run on an Illumina HiSeq 2500. TCRdb passed the public sequencing reads through fastp at Q25 and MiXCR, retaining productive beta sequences. Duplicate CDR3 protein sequences are folded into a single record with the most common DNA and genes. The sample yields about 780,000 distinct CDR3 sequences; 18% were counted once. The ten top clones hold roughly 10% of the sample. The sample was PBMCs from blood, taken less than 6 days after vaccination. The receptors were gathered from a man in his fifties who received an inactivated influenza vaccine. Donor details come from another sample of the same person, matched by shared clones.

The chain is built from TRBV7-3 and TRBJ2-3, with TRBD1 as a possible D gene (5 bases). V shed 4 bases and J shed 6 bases, with 11 bases lying between them. The CDR3 is made up of 13 amino acids. Germline CDR1 is SGHTA and CDR2 is FQGTGA. The CDR3 reads CASSSKGWDTQYF. The CDR3 DNA is TGTGCCAGCAGCTCTAAGGGGTGGGATACGCAGTATTTT.

The count of this clonotype is one. The chain joins TRBV4-3 to TRBJ2-3; the match to TRBD2 covers 7 bases. Germline assignment: CDR1 LGHNA and CDR2 YSLEER. V lost 0 bases to trimming and J lost 4 bases; unmatched junction nucleotides: 7. The CDR3 extends over 16 amino acids. This CDR3 reads CASSQETLAVSDTQYF. CDR3 sequence (DNA): TGCGCCAGCAGCCAAGAAACGCTAGCGGTCTCAGATACGCAGTATTTT.

The rearrangement uses TRBV5-1 and TRBJ2-3, with D unclear. Trimming stripped 0 bases from V and 2 bases from J, with 13 bases between. This CDR3 spans 16 amino acids. Germline V gene lookup returns CDR1 SGHRS and CDR2 YFSETQ. CDR3 loop: CASSLAARRYTDTQYF. CDR3 bases: TGCGCCAGCAGCTTGGCGGCGCGAAGGTACACAGATACGCAGTATTTT.

The chain recombines TRBV5-4 with TRBJ2-3, with TRBD2 matching 14 bases. V gave up 5 bases and J gave up 8 bases; unmatched junction bases: 7. Germline V lookup: CDR1 SGHNT, CDR2 YYREEE (reference sequence). The CDR3 consists of 15 residues. Written as DNA, the CDR3 is TGTGCCAGCAGTTCGACTAGCGGGAGGGCGGGTACGCAGTATTTT. Protein sequence: CASSSTSGRAGTQYF. The full variable domain, rest sourced from reference TRBV5-4 and TRBJ2-3, is ETGVTQSPTHLIKTRGQQVTLRCSSQSGHNTVSWYQQALGQGPQFIFQYYREEENGRGNFPPRFSGLQFPNYSSELNVNALELDDSALYLCASSSTSGRAGTQYFGPGTRLTVL.

This clonotype was picked up many times. CDR3 sequence (DNA): TGTGCCAGCAGCCCGAAGAGACTGGGACTATCCTACGAGCAGTACTTC. Protein product: CASSPKRLGLSYEQYF. The V call is TRBV3-1, the J call TRBJ2-7; 7 nucleotides line up with TRBD2. Germline CDR1 is LGHDT and CDR2 is YNNKEL (reference sequence). There are 16 residues in the CDR3. The J segment lost 1 base and the V segment lost 4 bases, leaving 10 bases of the junction unmatched.

The rearrangement links TRBV5-1 to TRBJ2-7; no firm D call. Between the trimmed V and J ends, which lost 4 bases and 1 base, there was a span of 12 bases. CDR1 is SGHRS and CDR2 is YFSETQ in the germline V gene. The CDR3 length is 14 residues. CDR3 sequence reads: CASSPESGSYEQYF. The CDR3 bases are TGCGCCAGCAGCCCGGAATCGGGTTCCTACGAGCAGTACTTC.

This clonotype was recorded a few times. The chain links TRBV6-1 to TRBJ2-2; TRBD2 is a possible D gene (6 bases). The CDR3 length is 14 residues. The V end lost 6 bases, the J end lost 4 bases, and 12 bases lay between the germline ends. Germline CDR1 and CDR2: MNHNS and SASEGT. CDR3 nucleotides: TGTGCCAGCAGCAGCGGGCGGTCCACCGGGGAGCTGTTTTTT. Its protein product is CASSSGRSTGELFF.

This clonotype was seen ten or more times. The J gene is TRBJ2-2, the V gene TRBV24-1, with 8 bases that match TRBD2. The CDR3 runs to 15 residues. V was clipped by 2 bases and J by 7 bases; unmatched bases: 5. Germline lookup yields CDR1 KGHDR and CDR2 SFDVKD. CDR3 coding DNA: TGTGCCACCAGTGATTGGCGGGAGGCCGTCGGGGAGCTGTTTTTT. Amino acid sequence: CATSDWREAVGELFF.

This chain joins TRBV28 and TRBJ1-5; the match to TRBD1 covers 7 bases. Germline V gene sequence: CDR1 MDHEN, CDR2 SYDVKM. This CDR3 is 17 amino acids long. J gave up 0 bases and V 6 bases, and 11 bases lay outside the gene matches. As DNA, the CDR3 is TGTGCCAGCAGGGAAATCGGGACAGAGTATAGCAATCAGCCCCAGCATTTT. Amino acids: CASREIGTEYSNQPQHF.

This clonotype came up a few times. This chain joins TRBV9 and TRBJ2-1; D is undetermined. CDR3 length: 13 residues. Trimming took off 2 bases at V and 5 bases at J, with 8 bases between the two ends. Germline V CDR1 and CDR2: SGDLS, YYNGEE. In DNA form, the CDR3 reads TGTGCCAGCAGCGTGAATCTGGACAATGAGCAGTTCTTC. Protein sequence: CASSVNLDNEQFF. The variable domain in full, completed from reference TRBV9 and TRBJ2-1, reads DSGVTQTPKHLITATGQRVTLRCSPRSGDLSVYWYQQSLDQGLQFLIQYYNGEERAKGNILERFSAQQFPDLHSELNLSSLELGDSALYFCASSVNLDNEQFFGPGTRLTVL.

This chain uses TRBV6-1 with TRBJ1-2; 7 bases agree with TRBD1. Germline trimming cut 6 bases from V and 2 bases from J; bases unmatched to any gene: 6. Germline V gives CDR1 MNHNS, CDR2 SASEGT. The CDR3 spans 14 residues. The CDR3 sequence is CASRLTGSNYGYTF. The CDR3 DNA reads TGTGCCAGCAGACTGACAGGGTCCAACTATGGCTACACCTTC.

CDR3 DNA sequence: TGTGCCAGCATACTAGCGGGGACCAATGAGCAGTTCTTC. Protein product: CASILAGTNEQFF. This chain uses TRBV27 with TRBJ2-1; TRBD2 aligns across 10 bases. This CDR3 is 13 amino acids long. Germline CDR1 reads MNHEY; CDR2 reads SMNVEV (reference sequence). V lost 7 bases, J lost 6 bases, and 3 bases stayed unmatched.

The chain uses TRBV12-3 or TRBV12-4 and TRBJ2-7; 7 bases fit TRBD2. Trimming cost V 2 bases and J 3 bases; bases outside gene matches: 4. The CDR3 sequence is 14 residues long. The CDR3 DNA reads as TGTGCCAGCAGTTTAAATCGCGGGGGCTACGAGCAGTACTTC. Amino acid sequence: CASSLNRGGYEQYF.

This clonotype was counted a few times. This chain uses TRBV20-1 with TRBJ2-7; 10 bases align to TRBD2. The V and J ends lost 0 bases and 3 bases, in that order; junction bases with no gene match: 5. The germline V gene encodes CDR1 DFQATT and CDR2 SNEGSKA (reference sequence). The CDR3 sequence is 15 residues long. The CDR3 bases are TGCAGTGCTAGAGACCCTAGCGGGAGAGGCTACGAGCAGTACTTC. Translated, it gives CSARDPSGRGYEQYF.

The chain carries TRBV3-1 and TRBJ2-5; D is perhaps TRBD2 (5 bases). The CDR3 loop spans 15 amino acids. V was cut by 5 bases and J by 6 bases, with 19 bases left in between. Looked up from germline, CDR1 is LGHDT and CDR2 is YNNKEL (reference sequence). The CDR3 nucleotides read TGTGCCAGCAGCGAATCCCTCGAGAGGGAACAGACCCAGTACTTC. Protein: CASSESLEREQTQYF.

This clonotype was recorded a few times. The chain recombines TRBV24-1 with TRBJ2-1, with 13 nucleotides matching TRBD2. This CDR3 spans 17 amino acids. The V gene end was trimmed by 2 bases and the J gene end by 8 bases; junction bases not matched to a gene: 8. Germline V gene sequence: CDR1 KGHDR, CDR2 SFDVKD. The CDR3 protein is CATSDSPLGLAGDEQFF. In DNA, the CDR3 is TGTGCCACCAGTGATTCCCCTCTTGGACTAGCGGGAGATGAGCAGTTCTTC.

V gene TRBV29-1 combines with J gene TRBJ2-3, with D perhaps TRBD1 or TRBD2 (6 bases each). The germline V gene has CDR1 SQVTM and CDR2 ANQGSEA. Trimming cost V 0 bases and J 4 bases, with 17 bases left between them. The CDR3 spans 16 residues. CDR3 sequence: CSVEEGGTGIADTQYF. CDR3 DNA: TGCAGCGTTGAAGAGGGGGGCACGGGGATTGCAGATACGCAGTATTTT.

A few counts support this clonotype. The chain has TRBV20-1 and TRBJ2-1; possible D gene TRBD2, 5 bases. The CDR3 has 16 residues. Trimming took 0 bases from V and 0 from J, leaving 12 bases between them. Germline V CDR1 and CDR2: DFQATT, SNEGSKA (reference sequence). DNA of the CDR3: TGCAGTGCTAGAGATCTACTGGGGAGCTCCTACAATGAGCAGTTCTTC. It specifies CSARDLLGSSYNEQFF.

The chain uses TRBV20-1 and TRBJ2-1; tentatively, D is TRBD1 (6 bases). The CDR3 extends over 16 amino acids. The germline CDR1 and CDR2 sequences are DFQATT and SNEGSKA (reference sequence). V lost 3 bases to trimming and J lost 0 bases, with 15 bases between them. In DNA form, the CDR3 reads TGCAGTGCTAGGGGGGCTTGGGGGAGCTCCTACAATGAGCAGTTCTTC. It codes for CSARGAWGSSYNEQFF.

The genes are TRBV20-1 and TRBJ1-3; possible D gene TRBD1, 5 bases. The CDR3 length is 14 residues. CDR1 is DFQATT, CDR2 SNEGSKA, per germline (reference sequence). V lost 3 bases, J lost 0 bases, and 9 bases lay in between. CDR3 nucleotide sequence: TGCAGTGCTAGGCCAGGGCGCTCTGGAAACACCATATATTTT. The encoded protein is CSARPGRSGNTIYF.